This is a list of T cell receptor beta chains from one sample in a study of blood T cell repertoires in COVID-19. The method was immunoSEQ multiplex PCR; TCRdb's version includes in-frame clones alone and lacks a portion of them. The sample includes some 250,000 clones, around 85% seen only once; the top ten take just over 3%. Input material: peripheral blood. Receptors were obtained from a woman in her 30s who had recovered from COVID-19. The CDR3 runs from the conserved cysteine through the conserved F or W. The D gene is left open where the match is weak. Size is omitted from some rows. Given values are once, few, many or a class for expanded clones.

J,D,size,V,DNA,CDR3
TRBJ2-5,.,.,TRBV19,TGTGCCAGTAGTACCTCAGACAAACGGGGGACCCAGTACTTC,CASSTSDKRGTQYF
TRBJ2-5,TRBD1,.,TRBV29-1,TGCAGCGTGACCCCCAGGGGGCGCGGGGAGACCCAGTACTTC,CSVTPRGRGETQYF
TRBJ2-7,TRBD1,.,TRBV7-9,TGTGCCAGCAGCGTCTCAGGGGGCTACGAGCAGTACTTC,CASSVSGGYEQYF
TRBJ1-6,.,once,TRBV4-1,TGCGCCAGCAGCCAAGATACGGCAGGGGATACCTATAATTCACCCCTCCACTTT,CASSQDTAGDTYNSPLHF
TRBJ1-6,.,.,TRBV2,TGTGCCAGCAGTTCGGATAAGGCGGGGTATAATTCACCCCTCCACTTT,CASSSDKAGYNSPLHF
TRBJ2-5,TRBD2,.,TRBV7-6,TGTGCCAGCAGCTCCGGGACTAGCGGGGGGGCGGGGTTAGAGACCCAGTACTTC,CASSSGTSGGAGLETQYF
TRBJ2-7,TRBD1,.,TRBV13,TGTGCCAGCAGCTCAACCGGGACAGGGGTTTCTATGAGCTCCTACGAGCAGTACTTC,CASSSTGTGVSMSSYEQYF
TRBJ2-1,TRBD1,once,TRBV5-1,TGCGCCAGCAGCTTCCAGGGGGCGGATAATGAGCAGTTCTTC,CASSFQGADNEQFF
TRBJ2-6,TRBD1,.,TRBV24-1,TGTGCCACCAGTGATGCGGGACAGGGGGCGTCTGGGGCCAACGTCCTGACTTTC,CATSDAGQGASGANVLTF
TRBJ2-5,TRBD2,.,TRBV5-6,TGTGCCAGCAGCTTGTCGTTGCGGGGGGACCAAGAGACCCAGTACTTC,CASSLSLRGDQETQYF
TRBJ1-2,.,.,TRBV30,TGTGCCTGGGGCCGAGACTTCATAGGGGACTATGGCTACACCTTC,CAWGRDFIGDYGYTF
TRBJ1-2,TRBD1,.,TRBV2,TGTGCCAGTCCGGGACAGGGGGAAAGTGGCTACACCTTC,CASPGQGESGYTF
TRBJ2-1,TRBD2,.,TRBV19,TGTGCCAGTAGTATAGACGGGACTAGTCGGGGATACAATGAGCAGTTCTTC,CASSIDGTSRGYNEQFF
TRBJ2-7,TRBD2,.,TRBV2,TGTGCCAGCTTGATTGAGCGGGGAGCCTACGAGCAGTACTTC,CASLIERGAYEQYF
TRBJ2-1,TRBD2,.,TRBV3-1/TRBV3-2,TGTGCCAGCAGCCAAGACCCACTAGCGAATGAGCAGTTCTTC,CASSQDPLANEQFF
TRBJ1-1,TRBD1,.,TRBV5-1,TGCGCCAGCAGCTTGGTACAGGGGGGGAACACTGAAGCTTTCTTT,CASSLVQGGNTEAFF
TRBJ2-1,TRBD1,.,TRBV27,TGTGCCAGCAGTTCACCGGGACAGGGCCTCAATGAGCAGTTCTTC,CASSSPGQGLNEQFF
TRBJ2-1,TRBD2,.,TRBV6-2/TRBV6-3,TGTGCCAGCAGTTACAAAGGTCTAGCGGGAGGTTCCAATGAGCAGTTCTTC,CASSYKGLAGGSNEQFF
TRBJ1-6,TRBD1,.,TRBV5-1,TGCGCCAGCAGCGAAGAGACAGGGGCAAATTCACCCCTCCACTTT,CASSEETGANSPLHF
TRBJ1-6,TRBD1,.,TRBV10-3,TGTGCCATCAGTGAGCGGACAGGACATTCACCCCTCCACTTT,CAISERTGHSPLHF
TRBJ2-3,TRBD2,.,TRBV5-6,TGTGCCAGCCCCAGCGGGGGGGCCGGGGATACGCAGTATTTT,CASPSGGAGDTQYF
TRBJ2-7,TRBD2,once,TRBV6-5,TGTGCCAGTTCTAGCGGGGGGCCCTACGAGCAGTACTTC,CASSSGGPYEQYF
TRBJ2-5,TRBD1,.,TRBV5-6,TGTGCCAGCAGCTTGGTGACAGGGTTGCGCGAGACCCAGTACTTC,CASSLVTGLRETQYF
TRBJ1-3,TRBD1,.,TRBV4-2,TGTGCCAGCAGCCACCCTACAAAACCCACAGGGGGCCTAAGAAACACCATATATTTT,CASSHPTKPTGGLRNTIYF
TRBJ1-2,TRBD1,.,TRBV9,TGTGCCAGCAGCGTAGGGGACAGCAGTTATGGCTACACCTTC,CASSVGDSSYGYTF
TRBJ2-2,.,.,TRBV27,TGTGCCAGCAGTCCCCTGATGAGGTTCAGTCTAACCGGGGAGCTGTTTTTT,CASSPLMRFSLTGELFF
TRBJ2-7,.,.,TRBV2,TGTGCCAGCAGACCGGCAGGGCGTCGAGGCGAGCAGTACTTC,CASRPAGRRGEQYF
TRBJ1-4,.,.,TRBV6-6,TGTGCCAGCAGCCTACAGACAGGCCCCAATGAAAAACTGTTTTTT,CASSLQTGPNEKLFF
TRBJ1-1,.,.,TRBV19,TGTGCCAGTAGTCGTAACACTGAAGCTTTCTTT,CASSRNTEAFF
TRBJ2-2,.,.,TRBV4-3,TGCGCCAGCAGCCAAGATAACGGGGGCGGGGAGCTGTTTTTT,CASSQDNGGGELFF